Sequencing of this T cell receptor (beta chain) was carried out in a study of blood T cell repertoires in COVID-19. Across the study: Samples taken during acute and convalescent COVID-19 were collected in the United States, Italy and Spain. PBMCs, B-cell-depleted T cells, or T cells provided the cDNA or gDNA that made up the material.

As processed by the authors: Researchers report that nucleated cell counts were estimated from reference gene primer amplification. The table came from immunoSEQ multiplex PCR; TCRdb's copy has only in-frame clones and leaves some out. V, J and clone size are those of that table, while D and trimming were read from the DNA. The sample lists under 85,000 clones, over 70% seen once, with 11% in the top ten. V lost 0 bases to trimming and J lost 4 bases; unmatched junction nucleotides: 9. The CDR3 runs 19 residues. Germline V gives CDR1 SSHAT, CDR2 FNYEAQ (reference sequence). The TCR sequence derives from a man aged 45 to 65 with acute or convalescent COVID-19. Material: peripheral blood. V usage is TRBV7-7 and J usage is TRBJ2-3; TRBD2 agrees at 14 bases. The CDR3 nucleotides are TGTGCCAGCAGCTTAGCGATAATGGGGACTAGCGGGAGTCCAGATACGCAGTATTTT. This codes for CASSLAIMGTSGSPDTQYF.